A single count supports the clone carrying this T cell receptor beta chain. Its antigen is as yet unknown. These data are taken from a study of T-cell reconstitution after alpha-beta-depleted transplantation in children. Unique molecular identifiers tagged the TCRbeta library. TCRdb re-called the PCR reads with MiXCR, one entry per CDR3 protein. The data contain approximately 400,000 distinct CDR3 sequences, about a sixth of them singletons. The CDR3 length is 15 residues. Germline CDR1 is MNHEY and CDR2 is SVGAGI. With 2 bases removed from V and 5 bases from J, the gap between germline ends came to 12 bases. Study-wide results and caveats: Surviving recipient T cells and thymic progenitors produced the high day-60 TCRbeta diversity seen in some patients.

This chain joins TRBV6-5 and TRBJ2-2, with D uncertain. The receptor was derived from a boy in the first two years of life who had a stem cell transplant for Wiskott-Aldrich syndrome, so the T cells may come from the graft donor. Material: PBMCs, mostly from graft donor cells, obtained 360 days after TCRalphabeta/CD19-depleted stem cell transplant. Here the CDR3 reads CASSYRADSTGELFF. The CDR3 DNA is TGTGCCAGCAGTTACAGGGCGGATAGTACCGGGGAGCTGTTTTTT.